This T cell receptor beta chain derives from a study of identifying expanded T cells in peripheral blood. V was clipped by 0 bases and J by 9 bases; unmatched bases: 7. CDR3 length: 15 amino acids. CDR1 and CDR2 (germline): SGHRS, YFSETQ. With respect to this clone: The antigen is unknown.

Repertoires were generated with immunoSEQ multiplex PCR, while TCRdb's copy carries only in-frame clones and drops some. The table lists approximately 94,000 clones, 75% to 90% of them singletons. Findings of the study overall: Technical replicates showed about 1.2 changed clones; two weeks around 15; four weeks 19. Variance in clone template counts between roughly two-week samples significantly increased with total template count across all healthy donors.

Sequencing input: blood. The TCR was taken from a person aged 18 to 69 in good health. The rearrangement links TRBV5-1 to TRBJ2-1; 9 bases map to TRBD2. The CDR3 region has the DNA TGCGCCAGCAGCTTGGATAGCGGGGGCCGGGGTGAGCAGTTCTTC. Encoded protein: CASSLDSGGRGEQFF.